This T cell receptor (beta chain) derives from a study of blood T cells in healthy people across ages. Germline CDR1 is MNHEY and CDR2 is SMNVEV (reference sequence). The CDR3 is 15 residues long. V lost 5 bases and J lost 3; bases outside the gene matches: 2. Next came a second PCR, run for about 7 to 12 cycles, which used a sample-barcoded 5' primer along with a J-beta primer mix. TCRdb reprocessed the 5' RACE reads via MiXCR and lists one record per CDR3 protein. In the table there are around 1,600,000 distinct CDR3 sequences, approximately 43% of which are singletons. The V call is TRBV27, the J call TRBJ2-2, with TRBD2 matching over 11 bases. The origin of this receptor is a woman younger than 30 in good health. The sample was blood. The CDR3 here is CASSTSGSHTGELFF. In DNA form, the CDR3 reads TGTGCCAGCAGTACTAGCGGGAGTCACACCGGGGAGCTGTTTTTT.